The T cell receptor (beta chain) under discussion was sequenced for a study of CD8 T cells in ankylosing spondylitis. A single record per CDR3 protein comes from TCRdb applying MiXCR to the 5' RACE reads. Of about 400,000 distinct CDR3 sequences in the sample, around 24% were seen once. Study conclusions and caveats: Fewer than 10 highly homologous variants made up a TCR beta motif that seemed to typify ankylosing spondylitis blood. It was reported that disease-linked clones were significantly enriched in matched ankylosing spondylitis synovial fluid.

V gave up 2 bases and J gave up 2 bases; unmatched junction bases: 5. CDR1 MDHEN and CDR2 SYDVKM come from the germline V gene. CDR3 length equals 16 residues. This clonotype was seen a few times. Its cognate antigen is unknown. The source material was blood, either unsorted or a sorted T cell fraction (not recorded which). The chain uses TRBV28 and TRBJ2-5, with TRBD2 identical over 10 bases. The TCR sequence derives from a male donor with ankylosing spondylitis. The CDR3, as DNA: TGTGCCAGCAGTTTACCTCTAGCGGGGGCACAAGAGACCCAGTACTTC. Its translation: CASSLPLAGAQETQYF.